The 6 T cell receptor beta chains presented below share a single source sample, sequenced in a study of T cell changes during pregnancy in multiple sclerosis. Assay: immunoSEQ multiplex PCR; the TCRdb copy retains only in-frame clones and omits some. This sample has roughly 87,000 clones, with about 90% found just once. The sequences come from PBMCs, collected in the first trimester of pregnancy. The receptors derive from a female donor in good health, serving as a control in a pregnancy study. Some clones in this sample may be carry-over from other donors' samples.

This chain links TRBV23-1 with TRBJ2-5, with 8 bases that match TRBD1. TRBV23-1 is an open reading frame whose function is uncertain. This CDR3 has 16 amino acids. V was pared by 1 base and J by 3 bases, with 7 bases of the junction left unmatched. The CDR3 DNA sequence: TGCGCCAGCAGTCAATGGGTGACAGGGGAAGAAGAGACCCAGTACTTC. Its translation is CASSQWVTGEEETQYF.

Only one count was recorded for this clone. The chain couples TRBV7-8 to TRBJ2-7; 8 bases are a match to TRBD1. Trimming at V came to 5 bases and at J to 4 bases, leaving 4 bases not matched to a gene. The germline gives CDR1 SGHVS, CDR2 FQNEAQ. This CDR3 has 13 amino acids. The DNA of the CDR3 is TGTGCCAGCAGCCTTAGGACAGGGTACGAGCAGTACTTC. Amino acids: CASSLRTGYEQYF.

The chain has TRBV9 and TRBJ2-7, with 12 bases that match TRBD2. Germline loops: CDR1 SGDLS, CDR2 YYNGEE. Losses at the gene ends were 3 bases for V and 6 bases for J; bases not matched to a gene: 1. There are 13 residues in the CDR3. The CDR3 loop is CASSGLAGAEQYF. CDR3 sequence (DNA): TGTGCCAGCAGCGGACTAGCGGGAGCCGAGCAGTACTTC.

The chain uses TRBV27 and TRBJ2-3, with TRBD2 identical over 14 bases. Germline values: CDR1 MNHEY, CDR2 SMNVEV (reference sequence). This CDR3 contains 19 residues. V shed 4 bases and J 2 bases; nucleotides not matched to a gene: 11. The CDR3 is CASSSGLAGAYPYTDTQYF. CDR3 coding DNA: TGTGCCAGCAGTTCGGGACTAGCGGGGGCTTACCCCTACACAGATACGCAGTATTTT.

The J gene is TRBJ2-7, the V gene TRBV30; 7 bases align to TRBD1. The CDR3 consists of 13 residues. The V and J ends lost 5 bases and 3 bases, in that order; junction bases with no gene match: 7. Germline V gene data show CDR1 as GTSNPN and CDR2 as SVGIG (reference sequence). CDR3: CAWGITGVYEQYF. The CDR3 region has the DNA TGTGCCTGGGGGATTACAGGGGTCTACGAGCAGTACTTC.

Written as DNA, the CDR3 is TGTGCCACCTCCCCGGGACTAGAGGGAGATACGCAGTATTTT. Translating gives CATSPGLEGDTQYF. The rearrangement links TRBV27 to TRBJ2-3; TRBD2 matches 8 bases. V shed 10 bases, J shed 5 bases, and the junction held 11 bases outside the gene matches. Germline CDR1 reads MNHEY; CDR2 reads SMNVEV (reference sequence). The CDR3 runs to 14 residues.